These 2 T cell receptor beta chains were sequenced from one sample in a study of post-analysis software for immune sequencing data. Findings of the study overall: Controls showed lower frequencies than patients for four to six TRBV segments, and TRBV5-6, TRBV5-1 and TRBV20-1 were among these.

Unique molecular identifiers were carried by the TCR beta cDNA libraries. From the PCR reads, TCRdb called clonotypes with MiXCR, one entry per CDR3 protein. Found here are roughly 800,000 distinct CDR3 sequences, about half of them singletons; the top ten hold 4.9%. No antigen has been assigned to these receptors. The specimen sequenced was blood. The receptor set was obtained from a girl aged 10-17 years with multiple sclerosis.

This clonotype has only a few counts. The chain recombines TRBV20-1 with TRBJ2-1; 10 nucleotides line up with TRBD2. Germline assignment: CDR1 DFQATT and CDR2 SNEGSKA (reference sequence). CDR3 length: 15 residues. The V segment lost 8 bases and the J segment 4 bases; nucleotides outside the gene matches: 11. The CDR3 DNA reads TGCAGTTCAGCGGGAGGGCCTTCTTGGTACAATGAGCAGTTCTTC. Protein sequence: CSSAGGPSWYNEQFF.

This clonotype was seen a few times. V is TRBV6-6 and J is TRBJ2-5; tentative D call: TRBD2 (6 bases). The better agreement between TRBJ2-7 and the DNA end casts doubt on the J call. This CDR3 has 13 amino acids. Germline V lookup: CDR1 MNHNY, CDR2 SVGAGI (reference sequence). Here the CDR3 reads CASSQGLQNEQYF. The CDR3 DNA sequence: TGTGCCAGCAGCCAGGGACTTCAGAACGAGCAGTACTTC.